This T cell receptor beta chain was documented in a study of cytotoxic CD8 clonotypes in ibrutinib-treated CLL (dated by TCRdb to the early 2020s). For the wider study: In this cohort, more than 14 patients were treatment-naive and approximately twelve were relapsed/refractory, while around 18 had unmutated IGHV. Partial responses were observed in 24 patients and complete responses in 2; after a median follow-up of about 69 months, remission was maintained in 14 patients and progression was observed in approximately twelve. Response samples were obtained after a median of 12 months of treatment, with a range of roughly 6 to 40 months. Longitudinal samples were obtainable from about 30% of the roughly 90 participants in the trial. Cryopreserved peripheral blood mononuclear cells were collected before treatment, at response, and at either disease progression or sustained remission. An average of 255,043 productive templates and about 100,000 productive rearrangements was obtained per sample. Study-wide conclusions, independent of this receptor: Clonality increased at ibrutinib response, stayed stable in sustained remission, and fell back toward baseline at progression. Baseline clonality was found to be higher than that of age-matched healthy donors and was strongly correlated with circulating CD8+ T-cell counts. Sampling times were not matched between sustained-remission and progressing patients, and lymph node repertoires were not studied. Public clonotypes were rare and either contracted or stayed stable during treatment, and the rise in clonality at ibrutinib response reflected the expansion of private clonotypes.

For TCR beta library preparation, 1.5 to 2.5 micrograms of genomic DNA were extracted from the cryopreserved PBMCs. Longitudinal blood samples from CLL patients on ibrutinib monotherapy underwent high-throughput TCR beta sequencing. Patients were enrolled in a phase 2 open-label single-center ibrutinib monotherapy trial. The goal of deep resolution MiSeq sequencing was a depth between 1 in 1 million and 1 in 200,000 T cells, and coverage averaged 10x per clonotype. The immunoSEQ hsTCRB Kit was used to generate the TCR beta libraries. The authors' pipeline ran thus. The data were analyzed with ImmunoSEQ Analyzer and ImmunoSEQ Data Assistant, and V, D and J gene assignments followed IMGT definitions. Clonality was computed as one minus normalized Shannon entropy of productive rearrangement frequencies, ranging from 0 to 1. Only overrepresented clonotypes making up at least 0.05% of the repertoire of each patient were included in the public clonotype analysis. Thirteen age-matched healthy donor repertoires from immuneACCESS served as clonality controls. TCRdb re-hosts the immuneACCESS table, in-frame sequences only. Its copies lack some clones; in the studies checked, an unresolved V gene accounts for under half of them, and the cause for the rest is not known. The V and J calls and the clone size are those of that table, but D and trimming were determined from the DNA. The sample profile shows some 290,000 clones; almost 80% of them were found once. The ten largest account for over 5% of the sample.

Its CDR3 holds 18 amino acids, cysteine through phenylalanine. Only CDR3 DNA remains: 54 bases, in frame from the first base. Based on the germline V gene, the CDR1 and CDR2 sequences are SGHAT and FQNNGV. The junction carries 21 bases between V and J, which are trimmed by 2 bases and 4 bases respectively. In regard to this clone: It lacks a known antigen. No much larger clone is present one base from it, and per-base qualities are unavailable.

This sample comprised PBMCs, obtained before ibrutinib treatment. The chain is encoded by TRBV11-2 joined to TRBJ2-1; TRBD2 is a possible D gene, resting on 5 matching bases. The clonotype was recovered from a human donor with chronic lymphocytic leukemia. The base sequence is TGTGCCAGCAGCTTAAATTCCGGGATCCCAATAAAATACAATGAGCAGTTCTTC. Its translation reads: CASSLNSGIPIKYNEQFF.